This TCR beta chain comes out of a study of T cells in Graves' hyperthyroidism and ophthalmopathy. V gave up 8 bases and J gave up 2 bases, with 8 bases separating them. This CDR3 region has 12 residues. Researchers took RNA transcripts and amplified the TCR beta CDR3 regions from them. Primed by the HTBI set, a first-round RT-PCR was run on the TCR CDR3. TCRdb ran MiXCR on the multiplex PCR reads and lists one entry per CDR3 protein. The profile shows 400,000 to 600,000 distinct CDR3 sequences, 15% to 20% of them singletons. The sample taken for sequencing was blood. The TCR sequence derives from a woman under 40 with Graves' ophthalmopathy. The chain combines TRBV12-3 or TRBV12-4 with TRBJ2-3; D gene uncertain. The CDR3 DNA is TGTGCCAGCGCCAGCCTCACAGATACGCAGTATTTT. The encoded protein is CASASLTDTQYF.